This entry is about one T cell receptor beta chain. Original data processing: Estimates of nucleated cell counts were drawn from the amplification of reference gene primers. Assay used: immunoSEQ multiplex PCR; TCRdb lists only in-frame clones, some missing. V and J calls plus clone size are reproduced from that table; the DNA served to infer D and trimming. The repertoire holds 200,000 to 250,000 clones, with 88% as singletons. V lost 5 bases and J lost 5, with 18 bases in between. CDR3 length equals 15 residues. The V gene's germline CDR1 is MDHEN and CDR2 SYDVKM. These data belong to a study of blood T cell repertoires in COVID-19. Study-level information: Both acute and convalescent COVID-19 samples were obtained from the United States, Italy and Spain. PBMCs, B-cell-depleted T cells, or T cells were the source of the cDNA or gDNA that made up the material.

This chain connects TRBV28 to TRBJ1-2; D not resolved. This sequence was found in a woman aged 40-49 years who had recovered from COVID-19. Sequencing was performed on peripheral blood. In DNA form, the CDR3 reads TGTGCCAGCAGTCTTCCAGTGACACCAAAGTATGGCTACACCTTC. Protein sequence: CASSLPVTPKYGYTF.